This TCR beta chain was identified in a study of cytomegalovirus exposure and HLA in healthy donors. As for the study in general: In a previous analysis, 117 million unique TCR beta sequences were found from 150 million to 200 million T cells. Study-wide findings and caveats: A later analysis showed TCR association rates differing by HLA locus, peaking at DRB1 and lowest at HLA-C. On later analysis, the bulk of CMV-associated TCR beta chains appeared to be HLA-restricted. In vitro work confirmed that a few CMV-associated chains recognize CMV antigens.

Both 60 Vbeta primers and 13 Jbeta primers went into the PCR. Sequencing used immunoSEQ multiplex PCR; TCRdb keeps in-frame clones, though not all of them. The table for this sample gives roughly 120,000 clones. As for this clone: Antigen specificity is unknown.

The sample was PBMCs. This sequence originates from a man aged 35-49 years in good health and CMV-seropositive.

As DNA, the CDR3 is TGCAGCGTTGTCCAGGGACTAGCGGGAGTGTCGACCCAGTACTTC. As protein: CSVVQGLAGVSTQYF. The genes are TRBV29-1 and TRBJ2-5, with 14 bases identical to TRBD2. Germline V gene sequence: CDR1 SQVTM, CDR2 ANQGSEA. Trimming at V came to 4 bases and at J to 7 bases, leaving 8 bases not matched to a gene. This CDR3 has 15 amino acids.